These T cell receptor beta chains were read from a single sample in a study of blood T cell repertoires in COVID-19. Repertoires were generated with immunoSEQ multiplex PCR, while TCRdb's copy carries only in-frame clones and drops some. The data contain about 220,000 clones, 82% of them singletons. The sequenced material came from PBMCs or T cells enriched from blood (not recorded which). The source of these receptors is a woman in her sixties or seventies who had recovered from COVID-19. Both conserved end residues are part of each CDR3. D genes are given only for firm matches.

j_call d_call v_call cdr3_aa cdr3_nt
TRBJ2-7 - TRBV9 CASSVGPKRLPSYEQYF TGTGCCAGCAGCGTAGGACCCAAGCGGCTACCCTCCTACGAGCAGTACTTC
TRBJ2-7 - TRBV29-1 CSGLASPYEQYF TGCAGCGGGCTGGCCAGTCCCTACGAGCAGTACTTC
TRBJ2-2 - TRBV7-2 CASSLGLMNTGELFF TGTGCCAGCAGCTTAGGACTTATGAACACCGGGGAGCTGTTTTTT
TRBJ2-6 TRBD1 TRBV27 CASSLTGAGANVLTF TGTGCCAGCAGTTTAACAGGGGCTGGGGCCAACGTCCTGACTTTC
TRBJ1-1 TRBD1 TRBV6-4 CASSASTGGVTEAFF TGTGCCAGCAGCGCATCCACAGGGGGGGTCACTGAAGCTTTCTTT
TRBJ1-2 - TRBV29-1 CSVEVTGGYTF TGCAGCGTTGAAGTAACAGGGGGCTACACCTTC
TRBJ2-6 - TRBV3-1/TRBV3-2 CASSRDTSGANVLTF TGTGCCAGCAGCCGTGACACCTCTGGGGCCAACGTCCTGACTTTC
TRBJ1-3 - TRBV7-7 CASSLNPPGSPGNTIYF TGTGCCAGCAGCTTAAATCCCCCAGGGTCCCCTGGAAACACCATATATTTT
TRBJ2-4 - TRBV10-1 CASSESRGPENIQYF TGCGCCAGCAGTGAGTCGAGAGGGCCGGAAAACATTCAGTACTTC
TRBJ1-1 - TRBV10-3 CAIRLTGNTEAFF TGTGCCATCAGATTGACAGGAAACACTGAAGCTTTCTTT
TRBJ1-2 TRBD1 TRBV6-5 CASSSQIRGIGYTF TGTGCCAGCAGTTCACAGATCAGGGGGATTGGCTACACCTTC
TRBJ1-1 TRBD1 TRBV7-8 CASSLGQSNTEAFF TGTGCCAGCAGCTTGGGACAGTCGAACACTGAAGCTTTCTTT
TRBJ2-5 TRBD2 TRBV3-1/TRBV3-2 CASPSERGGEGLWKETQYF TGTGCCAGCCCCTCCGAGCGGGGGGGGGAAGGACTTTGGAAAGAGACCCAGTACTTC
TRBJ2-1 - TRBV14 CASSQDYLGLSSYNEQFF TGTGCCAGCAGCCAAGATTATTTGGGCCTTTCCTCCTACAATGAGCAGTTCTTC
TRBJ2-3 TRBD2 TRBV6-4 CASTSGTSDTDTQYF TGTGCCAGCACCTCCGGGACTAGCGACACAGATACGCAGTATTTT
TRBJ2-5 - TRBV9 CASSTLGGTQYF TGTGCCAGCAGCACCCTCGGGGGGACCCAGTACTTC
TRBJ2-3 - TRBV6-2/TRBV6-3 CASSYGSSAPPDTQYF TGTGCCAGCAGTTACGGGTCTAGCGCTCCTCCAGATACGCAGTATTTT
TRBJ2-3 - TRBV7-9 CASSPEQVTQYF TGTGCCAGCAGCCCAGAGCAGGTTACGCAGTATTTT
TRBJ2-2 - TRBV7-2 CASTVDEGELFF TGTGCCAGCACCGTAGATGAGGGGGAGCTGTTTTTT
TRBJ1-1 TRBD1 TRBV4-3 CASSQDLYRGGTEAFF TGCGCCAGCAGCCAAGATCTCTACAGGGGTGGCACTGAAGCTTTCTTT